These 30 T cell receptor beta chains originate from one sample sequenced in a study of blood T cell repertoires in COVID-19. Libraries were prepared by immunoSEQ multiplex PCR; TCRdb keeps only in-frame clonotypes and omits some of them. The sample consists of over 100,000 clones, 80% to 85% of them appearing once. What was sequenced was peripheral blood. The origin of the receptors is a woman in her sixties or seventies with acute or convalescent COVID-19.

The rearrangement links TRBV3-1 (or the pseudogene TRBV3-2) to TRBJ1-2; D uncertain. The V gene lost 1 base and the J gene lost 7 bases, with 13 bases spanning the gap. Per germline, CDR1 LGHDT and CDR2 YNNKEL (reference sequence). The CDR3 consists of 14 residues. CDR3 DNA: TGTGCCAGCAGCCAAGCGGAGACCGGAGGTGGCTACACCTTC. This sequence encodes CASSQAETGGGYTF.

The rearrangement joins TRBV11-2 to TRBJ2-7; D possibly corresponds to TRBD2 (6 bases). CDR3 length: 14 residues. V was pared by 1 base and J by 6 bases, with 13 bases between. The germline CDR1 and CDR2 sequences are SGHAT and FQNNGV. The CDR3 reads CASSLAGGATEQYF. CDR3 in DNA: TGTGCCAGCAGCTTAGCAGGAGGGGCAACCGAGCAGTACTTC.

The rearrangement uses TRBV6-6 and TRBJ2-1; TRBD1 agrees at 7 bases. CDR1 is MNHNY, CDR2 SVGAGI, per germline (reference sequence). CDR3 length: 14 residues. Germline trimming cut 4 bases from V and 8 bases from J; bases unmatched to any gene: 8. The CDR3, as DNA: TGTGCCAGCAGTTTCGACTACAGGGGCGATGAGCAGTTCTTC. Protein sequence: CASSFDYRGDEQFF.

The chain couples TRBV28 to TRBJ2-3; D may be TRBD2 (5 bases). Germline CDR1 reads MDHEN; CDR2 reads SYDVKM. The CDR3 runs to 17 residues. The V and J ends lost 3 bases and 1 base respectively, with 17 bases between them. CDR3 DNA: TGTGCCAGCAGTTTGGAGTGGACTTTGACTGGCACAGATACGCAGTATTTT. It translates to CASSLEWTLTGTDTQYF.

The genes are TRBV7-9 and TRBJ2-1; D might be TRBD1 (6 bases). The CDR3 is 15 amino acids. CDR1 and CDR2 (germline): SEHNR, FQNEAQ (reference sequence). V was trimmed by 7 bases and J by 6 bases, leaving 19 bases between them. Here the CDR3 DNA reads TGTGCCAGCAAACGACAGGCTACTATCGGCAATGAGCAGTTCTTC. Its translation: CASKRQATIGNEQFF.

The chain carries TRBV28 and TRBJ2-7; 12 nucleotides agree with TRBD2. Per germline, CDR1 MDHEN and CDR2 SYDVKM. The CDR3 extends over 15 amino acids. V lost 6 bases, J lost 3 bases, and 6 bases stayed unmatched. The chain's CDR3 is CASSAGLAGYYEQYF. Here the CDR3 DNA reads TGTGCCAGCAGCGCGGGACTAGCGGGTTACTACGAGCAGTACTTC. Looking up the rest from reference TRBV28 and TRBJ2-7 gives the full variable domain: DVKVTQSSRYLVKRTGEKVFLECVQDMDHENMFWYRQDPGLGLRLIYFSYDVKMKEKGDIPEGYSVSREKKERFSLILESASTNQTSMYLCASSAGLAGYYEQYFGPGTRLTVT.

The chain couples TRBV2 to TRBJ2-5, with 7 bases that match TRBD2. Germline V lookup: CDR1 SNHLY, CDR2 FYNNEI. V dropped 2 bases and J dropped 4; count of bases not matched to a gene: 7. The CDR3 runs 15 residues. The CDR3 loop reads CASSESSGGGETQYF. In DNA, the CDR3 is TGTGCCAGCAGTGAAAGTAGCGGCGGGGGAGAGACCCAGTACTTC.

CDR3 sequence: CASSQLQGVTEAFF. CDR3 in DNA: TGTGCCAGCAGCCAACTACAGGGGGTCACTGAAGCTTTCTTT. The genes are TRBV3-1 (or the pseudogene TRBV3-2) and TRBJ1-1; 8 positions match TRBD1. V was clipped by 2 bases and J by 4 bases; unmatched bases: 3. CDR3 length equals 14 residues. In germline, CDR1 is LGHDT, CDR2 YNNKEL (reference sequence).

The V and J genes are TRBV6-5 and TRBJ2-1, with D unclear. V was shortened by 6 bases and J by 7 bases, with 13 bases between the two germline ends. The CDR3 is 13 residues long. Germline V lookup: CDR1 MNHEY, CDR2 SVGAGI. The CDR3 loop reads CASRFRSGNEQFF. The CDR3 DNA sequence: TGTGCCAGCAGATTCCGTTCCGGGAATGAGCAGTTCTTC.

The chain couples TRBV6-6 to TRBJ2-3; D might be TRBD2 (7 bases). Trimming removed 5 bases from V and 7 bases from J, with 22 bases in between. This CDR3 has 16 residues. The V gene's germline CDR1 is MNHNY and CDR2 SVGAGI (reference sequence). CDR3 in DNA: TGTGCCAGCAGTCCGGGGGCGGGGGCCCTCCTGTATACGCAGTATTTT. Protein: CASSPGAGALLYTQYF.

CDR3: CASSLFRGGLVTGELFF. The CDR3 coding sequence is TGTGCCAGCAGTTTATTTAGGGGCGGACTAGTGACCGGGGAGCTGTTTTTT. This rearrangement joins TRBV28 to TRBJ2-2, with 7 bases aligning to TRBD2. CDR1 MDHEN and CDR2 SYDVKM come from the germline V gene. The CDR3 is 17 amino acids. V was clipped by 1 base and J by 5 bases; unmatched bases: 10. Variable domain in full (rest from reference TRBV28 and TRBJ2-2): DVKVTQSSRYLVKRTGEKVFLECVQDMDHENMFWYRQDPGLGLRLIYFSYDVKMKEKGDIPEGYSVSREKKERFSLILESASTNQTSMYLCASSLFRGGLVTGELFFGEGSRLTVL.

The chain recombines TRBV19 with TRBJ1-2; possibly TRBD1 for D (5 bases). The ends were cut back, 2 bases at V and 6 bases at J, with 10 bases in the middle. Germline CDR1 is LNHDA and CDR2 is SQIVND (reference sequence). This CDR3 contains 13 residues. The CDR3 spells CASSISSRDGYTF. As DNA, the CDR3 is TGTGCCAGTAGTATATCTTCCAGGGATGGCTACACCTTC.

This sequence joins TRBV7-3 and TRBJ1-6, with D unclear. CDR3 length: 15 amino acids. CDR1 is SGHTA, CDR2 FQGTGA, per germline. The V end was cut by 2 bases, the J end by 10 bases, with 15 bases between. The CDR3 spells CASSLWGDGRSPLHF. The CDR3 DNA follows: TGTGCCAGCAGCTTATGGGGTGATGGGAGATCACCCCTCCACTTT.

This clone occurred once. V is TRBV11-2 and J is TRBJ1-4, with D possibly TRBD1 on 5 matching bases. Germline V gene sequence: CDR1 SGHAT, CDR2 FQNNGV. V was clipped by 5 bases and J by 8 bases, with 24 bases between them. This CDR3 contains 17 residues. The CDR3 DNA reads TGTGCCAGCAGCCCTCGGGGGGGTTCGTTATCGGGAGAAAAACTGTTTTTT. It specifies CASSPRGGSLSGEKLFF.

This clone appeared a single time. This chain links TRBV5-1 with TRBJ2-3, with 16 bases aligning to TRBD2. Germline lookup yields CDR1 SGHRS and CDR2 YFSETQ. The trim removed 4 bases at V and 4 bases at J, leaving 12 bases unmatched. The length of the CDR3 is 19 residues. In DNA, the CDR3 is TGCGCCAGCAGCGACACCGGGACTAGCGGGAGGGCCCGGGCAGATACGCAGTATTTT. Amino acids: CASSDTGTSGRARADTQYF.

The genes are TRBV28 and TRBJ1-4; D perhaps matches TRBD1 (6 bases). The ends were cut back, 4 bases at V and 7 bases at J, with 19 bases in the middle. This CDR3 is built from 16 residues. The germline gives CDR1 MDHEN, CDR2 SYDVKM. CDR3 sequence: CASSSTRRGVGEKLFF. CDR3 nucleotide sequence: TGTGCCAGCAGTTCCACCCGCAGGGGCGTGGGTGAAAAACTGTTTTTT.

This clone was counted only a few times. The chain carries TRBV3-1 (or the pseudogene TRBV3-2) and TRBJ2-2, with 9 bases fitting TRBD1. Germline lookup yields CDR1 LGHDT and CDR2 YNNKEL (reference sequence). Germline trimming cut 4 bases from V and 7 bases from J; bases unmatched to any gene: 7. This CDR3 has 15 residues. CDR3 loop: CASSPRTGANGELFF. The CDR3 bases are TGTGCCAGCAGCCCTCGGACAGGGGCTAACGGGGAGCTGTTTTTT.

The genes are TRBV3-1 (or the pseudogene TRBV3-2) and TRBJ2-2; TRBD1 agrees at 7 bases. Looked up from germline, CDR1 is LGHDT and CDR2 is YNNKEL (reference sequence). The CDR3 runs to 18 residues. J was trimmed by 4 bases and V by 0 bases; bases with no gene match: 11. DNA for the CDR3: TGTGCCAGCAGCCAAGATATAGGGGGCGAACTGGGCACCGGGGAGCTGTTTTTT. Translation: CASSQDIGGELGTGELFF.

The chain combines TRBV5-1 with TRBJ2-7, with 8 bases fitting TRBD2. This CDR3 has 14 residues. Germline values: CDR1 SGHRS, CDR2 YFSETQ. Trimming removed 0 bases from V and 3 bases from J; junction bases left unmatched: 2. As DNA, the CDR3 is TGCGCCAGCAGCTTGGGCGGGAGGTACTACGAGCAGTACTTC. This gives the protein CASSLGGRYYEQYF. Full variable domain (rest looked up from reference TRBV5-1 and TRBJ2-7): KAGVTQTPRYLIKTRGQQVTLSCSPISGHRSVSWYQQTPGQGLQFLFEYFSETQRNKGNFPGRFSGRQFSNSRSEMNVSTLELGDSALYLCASSLGGRYYEQYFGPGTRLTVT.

The chain is built from TRBV15 and TRBJ2-1; 7 positions match TRBD2. CDR3 length: 18 residues. Trimming removed 0 bases from V and 1 base from J; junction bases left unmatched: 9. Germline loops: CDR1 LNHNV, CDR2 YYDKDF (reference sequence). For the CDR3, the DNA is TGTGCCACCAGCAGAGATCTTGGTGGGAGGGTATCCTACAATGAGCAGTTCTTC. Translating gives CATSRDLGGRVSYNEQFF.

The J gene is TRBJ2-2, the V gene TRBV10-3; perhaps TRBD2 as D (5 bases). Between the trimmed V and J ends, which lost 6 bases and 4 bases, there was a span of 12 bases. There are 14 residues in the CDR3. Germline V lookup: CDR1 ENHRY, CDR2 SYGVKD. The CDR3 nucleotides are TGTGCCATCAGCGCGGGCCTTGCCACCGGGGAGCTGTTTTTT. This sequence encodes CAISAGLATGELFF.

This chain joins TRBV7-2 and TRBJ2-1; D remains ambiguous. This CDR3 is 12 amino acids long. The germline V gene encodes CDR1 SGHTA and CDR2 FQGNSA. V was shortened by 3 bases and J by 7 bases, with 7 bases between the two germline ends. The CDR3 protein is CASSFAFNEQFF. The CDR3 bases are TGTGCCAGCAGCTTTGCGTTTAATGAGCAGTTCTTC. The full variable domain, in which reference TRBV7-2 and TRBJ2-1 provide the parts outside the CDR3, is GAGVSQSPSNKVTEKGKDVELRCDPISGHTALYWYRQSLGQGLEFLIYFQGNSAPDKSGLPSDRFSAERTGGSVSTLTIQRTQQEDSAVYLCASSFAFNEQFFGPGTRLTVL.

The V call is TRBV10-1, the J call TRBJ2-1, with a possible D match to TRBD1 (6 bases). This CDR3 comprises 13 residues. Germline loops: CDR1 WNHNN, CDR2 SYGVQD (reference sequence). Trimming removed 6 bases from V and 6 bases from J, with 12 bases in between. The DNA for the CDR3 is TGCGCCAGCAGCGCCGTAGGGGGCAATGAGCAGTTCTTC. Amino acids: CASSAVGGNEQFF.

The chain links TRBV2 to TRBJ1-2; unclear D gene. Trimming left V 1 base short and J 1 base short, with 10 bases between. The CDR3 is made up of 15 amino acids. Germline CDR1 reads SNHLY; CDR2 reads FYNNEI. CDR3 protein: CASSEVQGSNYGYTF. The CDR3 nucleotides are TGTGCCAGCAGTGAAGTTCAAGGGAGTAACTATGGCTACACCTTC.

CDR3 region: CAWGLAGAGEQYF. The CDR3 region has the DNA TGTGCCTGGGGACTAGCGGGAGCGGGCGAGCAGTACTTC. V usage is TRBV30 and J usage is TRBJ2-7, with 13 bases aligning to TRBD2. V was clipped by 5 bases and J by 6 bases; unmatched bases: 4. This CDR3 is 13 amino acids long. Per the germline V gene, CDR1 is GTSNPN and CDR2 is SVGIG (reference sequence).

The V and J genes are TRBV28 and TRBJ2-7, with D possibly matching TRBD2 (6 bases). This CDR3 contains 13 residues. Germline CDR1 is MDHEN and CDR2 is SYDVKM. Trimming removed 4 bases from V and 4 bases from J, with 11 bases in between. The CDR3 DNA follows: TGTGCCAGCAGTTCGGGAGTAGCGTACGAGCAGTACTTC. It codes for CASSSGVAYEQYF.

The chain is built from TRBV7-8 and TRBJ2-7, with unresolved D. V shed 0 bases and J shed 3 bases, with 6 bases lying between them. CDR3 length equals 13 residues. In germline, CDR1 is SGHVS, CDR2 FQNEAQ. CDR3 DNA sequence: TGTGCCAGCAGCTTAGCGGCGGACTACGAGCAGTACTTC. This sequence encodes CASSLAADYEQYF.

J is TRBJ2-5 and V is TRBV2, with D unclear. V dropped 8 bases and J dropped 5 bases, with 15 bases sitting between them. Germline V CDR1 and CDR2: SNHLY, FYNNEI. The CDR3 spans 13 residues. The DNA of the CDR3 is TGTGCCAGCTCTGTAGACTCCGTCGAGACCCAGTACTTC. Its translation: CASSVDSVETQYF.

The chain is built from TRBV15 and TRBJ2-1; 11 positions match TRBD2. Per germline, CDR1 LNHNV and CDR2 YYDKDF (reference sequence). Trimming at V came to 0 bases and at J to 8 bases, leaving 9 bases not matched to a gene. This CDR3 spans 17 amino acids. Here the CDR3 DNA reads TGTGCCACCAGCAGAGAGTCGTGGACTAGCGGGTGGGATGAGCAGTTCTTC. Translation gives CATSRESWTSGWDEQFF. Based on the CDR3 plus reference TRBV15 and TRBJ2-1, the full variable domain is DAMVIQNPRYQVTQFGKPVTLSCSQTLNHNVMYWYQQKSSQAPKLLFHYYDKDFNNEADTPDNFQSRRPNTSFCFLDIRSPGLGDTAMYLCATSRESWTSGWDEQFFGPGTRLTVL.

This chain uses TRBV25-1 with TRBJ1-2, with 8 bases lining up with TRBD1. In germline, CDR1 is MGHDK, CDR2 SYGVNS. The length of the CDR3 is 15 residues. The ends lost 2 bases at V and 1 base at J; junction bases unmatched: 3. The CDR3: CASSEGTGVNYGYTF. Written as DNA, the CDR3 is TGTGCCAGCAGTGAAGGGACAGGAGTTAACTATGGCTACACCTTC.